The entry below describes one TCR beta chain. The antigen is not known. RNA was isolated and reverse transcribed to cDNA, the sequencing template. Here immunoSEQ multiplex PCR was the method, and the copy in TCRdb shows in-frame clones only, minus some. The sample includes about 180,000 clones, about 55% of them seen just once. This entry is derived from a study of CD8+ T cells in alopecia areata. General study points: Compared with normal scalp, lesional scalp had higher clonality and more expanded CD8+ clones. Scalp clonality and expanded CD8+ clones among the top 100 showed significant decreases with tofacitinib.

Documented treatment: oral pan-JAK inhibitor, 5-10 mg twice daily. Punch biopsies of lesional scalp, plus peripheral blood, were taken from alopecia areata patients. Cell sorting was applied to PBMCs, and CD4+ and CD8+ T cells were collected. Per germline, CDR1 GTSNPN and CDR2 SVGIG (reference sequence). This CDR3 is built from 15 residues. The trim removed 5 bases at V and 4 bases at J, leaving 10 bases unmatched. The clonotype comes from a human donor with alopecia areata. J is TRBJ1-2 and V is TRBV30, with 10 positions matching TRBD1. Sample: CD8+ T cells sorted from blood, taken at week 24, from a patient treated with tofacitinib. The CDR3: CAWAAGTGAFYGYTF. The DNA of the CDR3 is TGTGCCTGGGCTGCCGGGACAGGGGCGTTCTATGGCTACACCTTC.